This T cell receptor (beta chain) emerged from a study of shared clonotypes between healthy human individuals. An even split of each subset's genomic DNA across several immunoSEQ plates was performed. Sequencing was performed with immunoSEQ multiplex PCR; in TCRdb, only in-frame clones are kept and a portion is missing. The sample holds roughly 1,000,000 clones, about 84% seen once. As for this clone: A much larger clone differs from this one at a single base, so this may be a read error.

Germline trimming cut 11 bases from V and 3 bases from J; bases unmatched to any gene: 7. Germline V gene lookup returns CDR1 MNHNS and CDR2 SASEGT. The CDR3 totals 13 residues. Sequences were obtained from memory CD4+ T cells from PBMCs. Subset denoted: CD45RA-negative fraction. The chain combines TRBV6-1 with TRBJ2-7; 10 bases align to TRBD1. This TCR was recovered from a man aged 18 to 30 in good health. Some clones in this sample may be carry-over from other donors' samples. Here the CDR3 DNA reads TGTGCCGGCATACGGGACAGGGGCTACGAGCAGTACTTC. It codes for CAGIRDRGYEQYF.